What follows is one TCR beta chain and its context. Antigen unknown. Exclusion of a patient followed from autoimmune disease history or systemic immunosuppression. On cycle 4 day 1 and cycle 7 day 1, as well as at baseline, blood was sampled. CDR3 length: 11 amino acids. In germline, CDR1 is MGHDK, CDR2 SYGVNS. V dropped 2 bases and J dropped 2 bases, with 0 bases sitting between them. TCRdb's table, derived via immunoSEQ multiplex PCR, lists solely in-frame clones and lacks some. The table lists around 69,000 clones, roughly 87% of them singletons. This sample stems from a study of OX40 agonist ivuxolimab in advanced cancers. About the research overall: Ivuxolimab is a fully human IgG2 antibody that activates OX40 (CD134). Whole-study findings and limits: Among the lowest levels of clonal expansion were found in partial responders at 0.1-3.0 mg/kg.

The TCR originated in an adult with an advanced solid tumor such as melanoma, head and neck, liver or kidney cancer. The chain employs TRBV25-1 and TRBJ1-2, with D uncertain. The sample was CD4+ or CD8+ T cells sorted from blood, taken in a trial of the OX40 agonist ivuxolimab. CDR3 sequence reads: CASSENYGYTF. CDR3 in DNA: TGTGCCAGCAGTGAAAACTATGGCTACACCTTC.